The 10 T cell receptor beta chains below all came from one sample that was sequenced in a study of PD-L1 blockade in urothelial cancer. Data came from immunoSEQ multiplex PCR; TCRdb stores just in-frame clones and leaves some out. The sample consists of approximately 30,000 clones, 75% to 90% of them appearing once. Here the sequenced sample was PBMCs, taken around atezolizumab (anti-PD-L1) treatment. The source of these receptors is a man aged 45-65 years with urothelial cancer.

This clone was recorded a few times. The chain employs TRBV2 and TRBJ1-5, with D unclear. Germline loops: CDR1 SNHLY, CDR2 FYNNEI. Trimming removed 1 base from V and 6 bases from J, with 13 bases in between. The CDR3 is made up of 15 amino acids. The CDR3, as DNA: TGTGCCAGCAGTGAAGGGGTTTCTAGCTCTCAGCCCCAGCATTTT. Protein product: CASSEGVSSSQPQHF.

The chain is built from TRBV19 and TRBJ1-1; no reliable D call. This CDR3 contains 15 residues. Trimming shortened V by 2 bases and J by 3 bases, and 13 bases separated the two germline ends. Per the germline V gene, CDR1 is LNHDA and CDR2 is SQIVND (reference sequence). CDR3 amino acids: CASSIPGRRDTEAFF. In DNA form, the CDR3 reads TGTGCCAGTAGTATACCCGGAAGGAGGGACACTGAAGCTTTCTTT.

This sequence joins TRBV4-1 and TRBJ2-1, with TRBD2 matching 12 bases. The J segment lost 11 bases and the V segment lost 4 bases, leaving 12 bases of the junction unmatched. The germline V gene has CDR1 MGHRA and CDR2 YSYEKL. The CDR3 runs to 16 residues. The CDR3 DNA reads TGCGCCAGCAGCCCGCGGCCTAGCGGGAGGGCTTTAAAGCAGTTCTTC. This codes for CASSPRPSGRALKQFF.

The gene calls are TRBV14 and TRBJ1-1; a weak D match, TRBD1 (5 bases). This CDR3 region has 17 residues. With 3 bases removed from V and 1 base from J, the gap between germline ends came to 18 bases. Germline V lookup: CDR1 SGHDN, CDR2 FVKESK. The CDR3 DNA reads TGTGCCAGCAGCCATCCGGGGGGGAGTGTCCGGAACACTGAAGCTTTCTTT. It encodes CASSHPGGSVRNTEAFF.

This chain links TRBV6-5 with TRBJ2-5; D possibly corresponds to TRBD2 (7 bases). CDR1 MNHEY and CDR2 SVGAGI come from the germline V gene. The V end lost 2 bases, the J end lost 4 bases, and 14 bases lay between the germline ends. The CDR3 has 15 amino acids. CDR3 bases: TGTGCCAGCAGTTACGGGAGGGGGGGCCGAGAGACCCAGTACTTC. Protein sequence: CASSYGRGGRETQYF.

The chain carries TRBV9 and TRBJ2-1, with 8 nucleotides matching TRBD2. Trimming removed 2 bases from V and 0 bases from J; junction bases left unmatched: 1. CDR1 is SGDLS, CDR2 YYNGEE, per germline. This CDR3 is 15 amino acids long. The CDR3 reads CASSVSGNSYNEQFF. The DNA of the CDR3 is TGTGCCAGCAGCGTTAGCGGGAACTCCTACAATGAGCAGTTCTTC.

The rearrangement joins TRBV9 to TRBJ1-2; D remains ambiguous. Germline CDR1 and CDR2: SGDLS and YYNGEE. Between the trimmed V and J ends, which lost 2 bases and 8 bases, there was a span of 13 bases. This CDR3 has 13 residues. The CDR3 DNA is TGTGCCAGCAGCGTCATTCCGGGGTACGGCTACACCTTC. Residues: CASSVIPGYGYTF.

V and J are TRBV11-3 and TRBJ2-3; 8 nucleotides agree with TRBD1. V lost 1 base, J lost 3 bases, and 3 bases stayed unmatched. The germline gives CDR1 SGHNT, CDR2 YENEEA. The CDR3 is made up of 15 amino acids. CDR3 loop: CASSLGQGSTDTQYF. The CDR3 bases are TGTGCCAGCAGCTTAGGACAGGGGAGTACAGATACGCAGTATTTT.

This sequence joins TRBV2 and TRBJ1-2, with 9 bases identical to TRBD1. CDR3 length: 14 amino acids. After removal of 8 bases from V and 4 bases from J, the junction contained 8 bases not matched to a gene. CDR1 SNHLY and CDR2 FYNNEI come from the germline V gene. The CDR3 coding sequence is TGTGCCAGCGACCCACAGGGGGCTTCCTATGGCTACACCTTC. It translates to CASDPQGASYGYTF. The whole variable domain, remainder taken from reference TRBV2 and TRBJ1-2, is EPEVTQTPSHQVTQMGQEVILRCVPISNHLYFYWYRQILGQKVEFLVSFYNNEISEKSEIFDDQFSVERPDGSNFTLKIRSTKLEDSAMYFCASDPQGASYGYTFGSGTRLTVV.

The chain has TRBV28 and TRBJ1-1; D possibly corresponds to TRBD1 (5 bases). CDR1 is MDHEN, CDR2 SYDVKM, per germline. This CDR3 has 15 residues. V lost 4 bases and J 6 bases, leaving 18 bases between the germline ends. As DNA, the CDR3 is TGTGCCAGCAGTTCCCAAGGGCAGGGTGTGGCTGAAGCTTTCTTT. It specifies CASSSQGQGVAEAFF.